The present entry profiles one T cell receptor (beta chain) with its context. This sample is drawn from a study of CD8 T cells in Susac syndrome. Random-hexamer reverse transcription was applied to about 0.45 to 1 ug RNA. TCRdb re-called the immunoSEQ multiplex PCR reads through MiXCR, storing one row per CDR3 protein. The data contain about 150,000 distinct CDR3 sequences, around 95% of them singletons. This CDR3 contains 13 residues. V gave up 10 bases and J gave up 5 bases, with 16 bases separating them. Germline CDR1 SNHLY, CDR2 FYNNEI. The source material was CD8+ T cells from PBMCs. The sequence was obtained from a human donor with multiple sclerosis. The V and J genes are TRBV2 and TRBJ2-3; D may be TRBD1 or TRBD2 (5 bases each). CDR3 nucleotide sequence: TGTGCCACTCTGGGACCCCCGGGAGATACGCAGTATTTT. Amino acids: CATLGPPGDTQYF.